This passage covers 26 T cell receptor beta chains from one sample sequenced in a study of PD-L1 blockade in urothelial cancer. TCRdb keeps only in-frame clones here, not all; method: immunoSEQ multiplex PCR. The sample gives 100,000 to 150,000 clones, 86% of which show up once; 2.4% is in the top ten. Indicated time point: peripheral blood 6 weeks after treatment start. This specimen was PBMCs, taken around atezolizumab (anti-PD-L1) treatment. These receptor sequences come from a man in his forties or fifties with urothelial cancer.

The chain is built from TRBV21-1 and TRBJ2-7; the table calls TRBD2, which could not be checked here. TRBV21-1 is termed a pseudogene. The CDR3 contains 20 residues. Here the CDR3 reads CASSKNLFGTSGRASYEQYF. The CDR3, as DNA: TGTGCCAGCAGCAAAAATTTATTCGGGACTAGCGGGAGGGCCTCCTACGAGCAGTACTTC.

The gene calls are TRBV6-1 and TRBJ1-2; 8 positions agree with TRBD1. Germline CDR1 MNHNS, CDR2 SASEGT. This CDR3 region has 16 residues. V trimming: 3 bases; J trimming: 4 bases; junction bases outside the gene matches: 10. The CDR3 here is CASSDHPQGVPYGYTF. The CDR3 DNA reads TGTGCCAGCAGTGACCACCCACAGGGGGTCCCCTATGGCTACACCTTC.

The chain employs TRBV9 and TRBJ2-1; TRBD2 is a possible D gene (5 bases). Germline loops: CDR1 SGDLS, CDR2 YYNGEE. The V end lost 5 bases, the J end lost 0 bases, and 21 bases lay between the germline ends. The CDR3 is 18 amino acids. As DNA, the CDR3 is TGTGCCAGCAGTGCAACCTCAGACTACCGATACTCCTACAATGAGCAGTTCTTC. Translation gives CASSATSDYRYSYNEQFF.

J is TRBJ2-1 and V is TRBV6-4, with 11 nucleotides matching TRBD2. The V and J ends lost 5 bases and 9 bases, in that order; junction bases with no gene match: 6. CDR1 is MRHNA and CDR2 is SNTAGT in the germline V gene. CDR3 size: 14 residues. CDR3 nucleotide sequence: TGTGCCAGCAGTTTACTAGCGGGAGCCGGTGAGCAGTTCTTC. Amino acids: CASSLLAGAGEQFF.

Only a few counts were recorded for this clone. Here the CDR3 DNA reads TGTGCCAGCAGTTACTCCCCGGGGGACCACGAGCAGTACTTC. Amino acids: CASSYSPGDHEQYF. The chain recombines TRBV6-5 with TRBJ2-7; a possible D gene is TRBD2 (6 bases). This CDR3 contains 14 residues. Germline CDR1 MNHEY, CDR2 SVGAGI. V lost 0 bases to trimming and J lost 5 bases, with 11 bases between them.

The chain combines TRBV9 with TRBJ2-1, with TRBD2 matching 12 bases. Trimming took 2 bases from V and 7 from J; bases not matched to a gene: 1. Germline CDR1 and CDR2: SGDLS and YYNGEE. This CDR3 comprises 14 residues. The CDR3 sequence is CASSVGTSGNEQFF. The CDR3 DNA reads TGTGCCAGCAGCGTCGGGACTAGCGGGAATGAGCAGTTCTTC.

This clone was picked up a small number of times. The chain has TRBV5-4 and TRBJ1-1; D is undetermined. The V gene lost 0 bases and the J gene lost 0 bases, with 6 bases spanning the gap. This CDR3 comprises 14 residues. Germline-derived CDR1 and CDR2 are SGHNT and YYREEE (reference sequence). The CDR3 coding sequence is TGTGCCAGCAGCTTGGGTACAGTGAACACTGAAGCTTTCTTT. It encodes CASSLGTVNTEAFF.

V gene TRBV5-1 combines with J gene TRBJ1-5; possible D gene TRBD1, 6 bases. The CDR3 length is 16 residues. V shed 3 bases and J shed 3 bases, with 16 bases lying between them. Germline CDR1 and CDR2: SGHRS and YFSETQ. CDR3 loop: CASSSGGGVYNQPQHF. In DNA, the CDR3 is TGCGCCAGCAGCTCCGGGGGGGGCGTATACAATCAGCCCCAGCATTTT. The whole variable domain, remainder taken from reference TRBV5-1 and TRBJ1-5, is KAGVTQTPRYLIKTRGQQVTLSCSPISGHRSVSWYQQTPGQGLQFLFEYFSETQRNKGNFPGRFSGRQFSNSRSEMNVSTLELGDSALYLCASSSGGGVYNQPQHFGDGTRLSIL.

The V and J genes are TRBV10-3 and TRBJ2-3; 9 positions match TRBD2. Trimming removed 3 bases from V and 2 bases from J; junction bases left unmatched: 6. This CDR3 spans 16 amino acids. Germline-derived CDR1 and CDR2 are ENHRY and SYGVKD. The CDR3 sequence is CAISDHAGGPTDTQYF. The CDR3, as DNA: TGTGCCATCAGTGATCATGCGGGAGGGCCCACAGATACGCAGTATTTT.

The table lists this clone with a few counts. This chain joins TRBV30 and TRBJ2-6; 10 bases fit TRBD1. V was pared by 4 bases and J by 4 bases, with 7 bases of the junction left unmatched. Germline CDR1 is GTSNPN and CDR2 is SVGIG (reference sequence). This CDR3 has 16 amino acids. For the CDR3, the DNA is TGTGCCTGGATGAGGGACAGGGGCTTAGGGGCCAACGTCCTGACTTTC. Its protein product is CAWMRDRGLGANVLTF.

The chain is built from TRBV30 and TRBJ1-3; D call uncertain. With 6 bases removed from V and 0 bases from J, the gap between germline ends came to 9 bases. There are 13 residues in the CDR3. CDR1 and CDR2 (germline): GTSNPN, SVGIG (reference sequence). Here the CDR3 DNA reads TGTGCCTGCGCCCCGCGCTCTGGAAACACCATATATTTT. It codes for CACAPRSGNTIYF. Based on the CDR3 plus reference TRBV30 and TRBJ1-3, the full variable domain is SQTIHQWPATLVQPVGSPLSLECTVEGTSNPNLYWYRQAAGRGLQLLFYSVGIGQISSEVPQNLSASRPQDRQFILSSKKLLLSDSGFYLCACAPRSGNTIYFGEGSWLTVV.

The DNA of the CDR3 is TGTGCCAGCAGCAAAGACGGGGGACCAAACAATGAGCAGTTCTTC. This translates into CASSKDGGPNNEQFF. The chain has TRBV21-1 and TRBJ2-1; TRBD2, the table's D call, lacks a check against the DNA. TRBV21-1 is reported as a pseudogene. This CDR3 comprises 15 residues.

CDR3 protein: CASSLEGTRGDEQFF. DNA of the CDR3: TGTGCCAGCAGCTTAGAGGGGACTAGGGGGGATGAGCAGTTCTTC. The V call is TRBV7-6, the J call TRBJ2-1; 8 bases map to TRBD2. The V gene end was trimmed by 1 base and the J gene end by 8 bases; junction bases not matched to a gene: 7. The CDR3 sequence is 15 residues long. CDR1 is SGHVS, CDR2 FNYEAQ, per germline.

The gene calls are TRBV7-6 and TRBJ2-5; TRBD2 is a possible D gene (6 bases). This CDR3 is built from 12 residues. Germline V CDR1 and CDR2: SGHVS, FNYEAQ. V lost 10 bases and J lost 4, with 13 bases in between. This CDR3 reads CAIGGGVETQYF. Written as DNA, the CDR3 is TGTGCCATAGGAGGAGGGGTAGAGACCCAGTACTTC. Using reference TRBV7-6 and TRBJ2-5 for the parts outside the CDR3, the full variable domain is GAGVSQSPRYKVTKRGQDVALRCDPISGHVSLYWYRQALGQGPEFLTYFNYEAQQDKSGLPNDRFSAERPEGSISTLTIQRTEQRDSAMYRCAIGGGVETQYFGPGTRLLVL.

The J gene is TRBJ2-3, the V gene TRBV5-1, with 16 bases matching TRBD2. J lost 5 bases, V lost 4 bases, and 10 bases had no gene match. Germline V gives CDR1 SGHRS, CDR2 YFSETQ. This CDR3 contains 18 residues. Here the CDR3 reads CASSPGGLAGGLGDTQYF. CDR3 nucleotide sequence: TGCGCCAGCAGCCCTGGGGGACTAGCGGGAGGGCTGGGAGATACGCAGTATTTT. Together with reference TRBV5-1 and TRBJ2-3, the CDR3 gives the full variable domain: KAGVTQTPRYLIKTRGQQVTLSCSPISGHRSVSWYQQTPGQGLQFLFEYFSETQRNKGNFPGRFSGRQFSNSRSEMNVSTLELGDSALYLCASSPGGLAGGLGDTQYFGPGTRLTVL.

This chain joins TRBV11-3 and TRBJ2-2; unclear D gene. V was trimmed by 0 bases and J by 4 bases, leaving 9 bases between them. CDR3 length: 15 amino acids. The germline V gene encodes CDR1 SGHNT and CDR2 YENEEA. In DNA form, the CDR3 reads TGTGCCAGCAGCTTAGATCCCCAGGTCACCGGGGAGCTGTTTTTT. Translated, it gives CASSLDPQVTGELFF.

The sample holds one count of this clone. The V gene is TRBV9, the J gene TRBJ2-2; D gene ambiguous. V shed 4 bases and J shed 1 base, with 14 bases lying between them. The CDR3 has 16 amino acids. CDR1 and CDR2 (germline): SGDLS, YYNGEE. The CDR3 coding sequence is TGTGCCAGCAGCTCCGGTGTGTTGGTGAACACCGGGGAGCTGTTTTTT. It is translated as CASSSGVLVNTGELFF.

The V and J genes are TRBV19 and TRBJ2-5, with 8 bases that match TRBD1. The CDR3 has 13 amino acids. Germline V gene sequence: CDR1 LNHDA, CDR2 SQIVND (reference sequence). Trimming took 6 bases from V and 6 from J; bases not matched to a gene: 6. The DNA for the CDR3 is TGTGCCAGTAGGGACAGGGTTGGGCAGACCCAGTACTTC. Amino acids: CASRDRVGQTQYF.

The chain recombines TRBV7-2 with TRBJ2-7; D gene uncertain. The CDR3 has 13 amino acids. Trimming removed 2 bases from V and 3 bases from J, with 8 bases in between. Germline CDR1 reads SGHTA; CDR2 reads FQGNSA. The DNA of the CDR3 is TGTGCCAGCAGCTTATACGGAGACTACGAGCAGTACTTC. It is translated as CASSLYGDYEQYF.

This clone has just a few counts. The rearrangement uses TRBV9 and TRBJ2-2; the D gene is possibly TRBD2 (7 bases). From germline, CDR1 is SGDLS and CDR2 YYNGEE. The V end lost 4 bases, the J end lost 6 bases, and 19 bases lay between the germline ends. This CDR3 region has 16 residues. CDR3 nucleotide sequence: TGTGCCAGCAGCACATCCAGAGGGGGGGGCGCCGGGGAGCTGTTTTTT. This gives the protein CASSTSRGGGAGELFF.

The chain carries TRBV6-5 and TRBJ2-7; 8 bases agree with TRBD1. Looked up from germline, CDR1 is MNHEY and CDR2 is SVGAGI. V shed 6 bases, J shed 1 base, and the junction held 8 bases outside the gene matches. This CDR3 has 15 residues. CDR3 DNA: TGTGCCAGCAGCCGACCCCGGACAGGGTCCTACGAGCAGTACTTC. This encodes CASSRPRTGSYEQYF.

The chain combines TRBV7-6 with TRBJ1-5, with TRBD1 as a possible D gene (5 bases). In germline, CDR1 is SGHVS, CDR2 FNYEAQ. This CDR3 has 15 amino acids. Trimming stripped 0 bases from V and 7 bases from J, with 13 bases between. CDR3 loop: CASSLAAGGIQPQHF. CDR3 coding DNA: TGTGCCAGCAGCTTAGCAGCCGGGGGGATCCAGCCCCAGCATTTT.

The chain carries TRBV28 and TRBJ1-5, with TRBD1 matching over 7 bases. Germline lookup yields CDR1 MDHEN and CDR2 SYDVKM. This CDR3 contains 16 residues. The V and J ends lost 2 bases and 4 bases, in that order; junction bases with no gene match: 8. CDR3 protein: CASSLGRDSINQPQHF. CDR3 nucleotide sequence: TGTGCCAGCAGTTTAGGGCGGGACAGCATAAATCAGCCCCAGCATTTT.

The chain links TRBV5-1 to TRBJ1-1; 9 nucleotides agree with TRBD1. The CDR3 is 14 amino acids. The trim removed 2 bases at V and 3 bases at J, leaving 2 bases unmatched. Per germline, CDR1 SGHRS and CDR2 YFSETQ. The CDR3: CASSLQGAHTEAFF. The CDR3 bases are TGCGCCAGCAGCTTACAGGGGGCCCACACTGAAGCTTTCTTT.

The sample holds a few counts of this clone. The CDR3 loop reads CASSPSNTGELFF. As DNA, the CDR3 is TGTGCCAGCAGCCCGTCCAACACCGGGGAGCTGTTTTTT. The chain recombines TRBV7-6 with TRBJ2-2; no reliable D call. CDR3 length equals 13 residues. CDR1 and CDR2 (germline): SGHVS, FNYEAQ. V shed 5 bases and J shed 2 bases, with 6 bases lying between them.

The rearrangement uses TRBV9 and TRBJ2-2; D perhaps matches TRBD1 (5 bases). The CDR3 sequence is 15 residues long. Trimming took off 3 bases at V and 7 bases at J, with 16 bases between the two ends. Germline V gene sequence: CDR1 SGDLS, CDR2 YYNGEE. The CDR3 DNA reads TGTGCCAGCAGCGCGTTAGGGGTGGAGAGCGGGGAGCTGTTTTTT. Translation gives CASSALGVESGELFF.